The present entry profiles one TCR beta chain with its context. Compared with germline, one end of the junction differs, possibly owing to a read error. These data are taken from a study of T cell changes during pregnancy in multiple sclerosis. This table comes from immunoSEQ multiplex PCR, and its TCRdb copy is limited to in-frame clones, with some not included. This sample has roughly 66,000 clones, with about 92% found just once. Sample: peripheral blood, taken in the first trimester of pregnancy. This receptor was identified in a female donor with multiple sclerosis, enrolled in a pregnancy study.

The CDR3 region has the DNA TGTGCTAGCAGCCTCCTGGGACTGGGGAAAGAGACCCAGTACTTC. Translating it yields CASSLLGLGKETQYF. The chain recombines TRBV7-7 with TRBJ2-5; maybe TRBD2 (6 bases). This CDR3 has 15 residues. The V gene's germline CDR1 is SSHAT and CDR2 FNYEAQ (reference sequence). The variable domain in full, with the rest retrieved from reference TRBV7-7 and TRBJ2-5, is GAGVSQSPRYKVTKRGQDVTLRCDPISSHATLYWYQQALGQGPEFLTYFNYEAQPDKSGLPSDRFSAERPEGSISTLTIQRTEQRDSAMYRCASSLLGLGKETQYFGPGTRLLVL.